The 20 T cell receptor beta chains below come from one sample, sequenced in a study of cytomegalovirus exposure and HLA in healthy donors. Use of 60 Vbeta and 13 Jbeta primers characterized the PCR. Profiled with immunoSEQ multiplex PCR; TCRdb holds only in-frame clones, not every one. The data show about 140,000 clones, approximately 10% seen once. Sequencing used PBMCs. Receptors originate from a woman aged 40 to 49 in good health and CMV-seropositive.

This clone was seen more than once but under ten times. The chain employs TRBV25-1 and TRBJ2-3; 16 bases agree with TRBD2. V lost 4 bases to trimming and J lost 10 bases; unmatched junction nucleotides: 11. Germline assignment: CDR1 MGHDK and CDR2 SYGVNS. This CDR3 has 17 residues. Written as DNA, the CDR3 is TGTGCCAGCAGTGTTACCGGGACTAGCGGGGGGGATAAAGCGCAGTATTTT. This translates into CASSVTGTSGGDKAQYF. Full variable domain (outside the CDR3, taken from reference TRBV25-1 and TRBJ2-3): EADIYQTPRYLVIGTGKKITLECSQTMGHDKMYWYQQDPGMELHLIHYSYGVNSTEKGDLSSESTVSRIRTEHFPLTLESARPSHTSQYLCASSVTGTSGGDKAQYFGPGTRLTVL.

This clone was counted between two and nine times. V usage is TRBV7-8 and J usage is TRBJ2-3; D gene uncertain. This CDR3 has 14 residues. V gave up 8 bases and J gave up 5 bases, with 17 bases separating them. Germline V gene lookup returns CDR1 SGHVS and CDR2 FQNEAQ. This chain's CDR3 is CASRPLDMIDTQYF. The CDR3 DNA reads TGTGCCAGCCGCCCCTTAGATATGATAGATACGCAGTATTTT.

For the CDR3, the DNA is TGTGCCAGCAGTTACTCGGGCGACACAGATACGCAGTATTTT. It encodes CASSYSGDTDTQYF. The V and J genes are TRBV6-6 and TRBJ2-3; D gene ambiguous. Between the trimmed V and J ends, which lost 0 bases and 2 bases, there was a span of 6 bases. The CDR3 loop spans 14 amino acids. The germline CDR1 and CDR2 sequences are MNHNY and SVGAGI (reference sequence).

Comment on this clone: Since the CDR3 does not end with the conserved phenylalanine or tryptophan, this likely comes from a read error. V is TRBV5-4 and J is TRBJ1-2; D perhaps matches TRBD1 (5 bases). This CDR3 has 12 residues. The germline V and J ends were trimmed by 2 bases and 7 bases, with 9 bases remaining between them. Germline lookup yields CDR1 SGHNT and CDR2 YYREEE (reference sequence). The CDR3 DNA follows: TGTGCCAGCAGCTTATGGGGGGGTGGCTACACCCTC. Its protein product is CASSLWGGGYTL.

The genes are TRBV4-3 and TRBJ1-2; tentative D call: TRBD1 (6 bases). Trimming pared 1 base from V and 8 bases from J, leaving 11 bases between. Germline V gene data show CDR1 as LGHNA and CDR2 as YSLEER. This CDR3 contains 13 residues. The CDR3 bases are TGCGCCAGCAGCCAAGTAGCAGGGGAAGGCTACACCTTC. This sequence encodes CASSQVAGEGYTF.

CDR3 nucleotides: TGTGCCAGCTGCACAGGGGGGGGGAGGAGGGGCACAGATACGCAGTATTTT. It yields the protein CASCTGGGRRGTDTQYF. The chain joins TRBV11-2 to TRBJ2-3, with D perhaps TRBD1 (8 bases). Trimming pared 8 bases from V and 1 base from J, leaving 22 bases between. Per the germline V gene, CDR1 is SGHAT and CDR2 is FQNNGV. The CDR3 sequence is 17 residues long.

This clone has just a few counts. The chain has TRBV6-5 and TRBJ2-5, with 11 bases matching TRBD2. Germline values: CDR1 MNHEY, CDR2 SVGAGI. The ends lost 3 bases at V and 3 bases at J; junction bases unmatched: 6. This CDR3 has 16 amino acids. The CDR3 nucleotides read TGTGCCAGCAGTTATACTAGCGGGGGCCCCGAAGAGACCCAGTACTTC. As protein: CASSYTSGGPEETQYF.

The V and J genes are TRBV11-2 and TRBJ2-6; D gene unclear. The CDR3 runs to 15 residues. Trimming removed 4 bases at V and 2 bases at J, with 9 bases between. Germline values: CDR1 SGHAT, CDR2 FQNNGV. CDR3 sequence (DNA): TGTGCCAGCAGCTCCGGGTTGGCTGGGGCCAACGTCCTGACTTTC. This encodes CASSSGLAGANVLTF.

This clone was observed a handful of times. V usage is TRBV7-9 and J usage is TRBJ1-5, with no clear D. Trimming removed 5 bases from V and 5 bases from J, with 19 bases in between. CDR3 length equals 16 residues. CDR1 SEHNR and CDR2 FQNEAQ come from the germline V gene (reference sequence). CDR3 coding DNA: TGTGCCAGCAGCCCCGGGGATCGAGGCTACGATCAGCCCCAGCATTTT. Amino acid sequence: CASSPGDRGYDQPQHF.

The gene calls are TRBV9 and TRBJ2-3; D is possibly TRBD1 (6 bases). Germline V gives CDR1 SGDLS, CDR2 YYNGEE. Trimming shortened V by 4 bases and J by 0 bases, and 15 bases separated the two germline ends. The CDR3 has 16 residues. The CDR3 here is CASSPPDRISTDTQYF. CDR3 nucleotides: TGTGCCAGCAGCCCCCCCGACAGGATAAGCACAGATACGCAGTATTTT. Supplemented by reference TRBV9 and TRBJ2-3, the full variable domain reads DSGVTQTPKHLITATGQRVTLRCSPRSGDLSVYWYQQSLDQGLQFLIQYYNGEERAKGNILERFSAQQFPDLHSELNLSSLELGDSALYFCASSPPDRISTDTQYFGPGTRLTVL.

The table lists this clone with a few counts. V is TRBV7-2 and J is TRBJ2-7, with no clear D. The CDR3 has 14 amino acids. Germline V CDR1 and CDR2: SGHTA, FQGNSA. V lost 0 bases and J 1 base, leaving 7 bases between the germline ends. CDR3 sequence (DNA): TGTGCCAGCAGCTTAGCGTACAGTTCCTACGAGCAGTACTTC. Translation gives CASSLAYSSYEQYF.

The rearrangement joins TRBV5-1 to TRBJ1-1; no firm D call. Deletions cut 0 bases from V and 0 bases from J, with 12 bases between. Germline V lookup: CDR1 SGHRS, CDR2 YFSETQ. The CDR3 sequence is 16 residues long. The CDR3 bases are TGCGCCAGCAGCTTGGCCGCAGTACACATGAACACTGAAGCTTTCTTT. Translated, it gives CASSLAAVHMNTEAFF.

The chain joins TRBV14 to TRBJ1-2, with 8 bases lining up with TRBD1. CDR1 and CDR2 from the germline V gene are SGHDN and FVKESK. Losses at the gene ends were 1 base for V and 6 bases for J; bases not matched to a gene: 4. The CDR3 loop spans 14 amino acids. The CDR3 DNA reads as TGTGCCAGCAGCCAAGTTACAGGGGGTAATGGCTACACCTTC. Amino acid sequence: CASSQVTGGNGYTF.

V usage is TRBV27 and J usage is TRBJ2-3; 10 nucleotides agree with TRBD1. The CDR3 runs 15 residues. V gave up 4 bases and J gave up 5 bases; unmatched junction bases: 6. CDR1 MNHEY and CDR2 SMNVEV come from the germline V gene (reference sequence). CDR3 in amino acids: CASSSRTGGLDTQYF. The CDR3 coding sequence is TGTGCCAGCAGTTCCCGGACAGGGGGATTAGATACGCAGTATTTT.

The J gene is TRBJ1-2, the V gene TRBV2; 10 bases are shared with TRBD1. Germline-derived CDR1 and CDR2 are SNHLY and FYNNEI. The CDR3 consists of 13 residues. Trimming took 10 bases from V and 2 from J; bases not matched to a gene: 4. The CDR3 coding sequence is TGTGCCATCGTGACAGGGGGCAACTATGGCTACACCTTC. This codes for CAIVTGGNYGYTF.

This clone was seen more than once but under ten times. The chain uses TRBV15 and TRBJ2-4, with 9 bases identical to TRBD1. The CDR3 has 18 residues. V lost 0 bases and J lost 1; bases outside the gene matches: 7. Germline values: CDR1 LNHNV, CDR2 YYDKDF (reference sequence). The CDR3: CATSREGVGQGAKNIQYF. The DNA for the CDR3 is TGTGCCACCAGCAGAGAGGGCGTTGGACAGGGGGCCAAAAACATTCAGTACTTC.

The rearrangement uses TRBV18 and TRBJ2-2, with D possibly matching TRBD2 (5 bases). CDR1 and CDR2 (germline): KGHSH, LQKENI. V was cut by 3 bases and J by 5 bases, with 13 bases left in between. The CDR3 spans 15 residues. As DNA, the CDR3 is TGTGCCAGCTCACCCCCAGGAAGAGGGACCGGGGAGCTGTTTTTT. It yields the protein CASSPPGRGTGELFF.

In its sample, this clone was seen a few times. The CDR3, as DNA: TGCGCCAGCAGCCAAGATCTTTGGGGCCGAGAGACCCAGTACTTC. Translation gives CASSQDLWGRETQYF. J is TRBJ2-5 and V is TRBV4-1; a weak D match, TRBD1 (5 bases). CDR3 length: 15 amino acids. The V gene's germline CDR1 is MGHRA and CDR2 YSYEKL. V was clipped by 0 bases and J by 4 bases, with 12 bases between them.

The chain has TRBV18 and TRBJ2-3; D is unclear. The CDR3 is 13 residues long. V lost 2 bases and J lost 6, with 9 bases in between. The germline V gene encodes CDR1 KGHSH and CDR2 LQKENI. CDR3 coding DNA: TGTGCCAGCTCACCAGGATTCGGGGATACGCAGTATTTT. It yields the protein CASSPGFGDTQYF.

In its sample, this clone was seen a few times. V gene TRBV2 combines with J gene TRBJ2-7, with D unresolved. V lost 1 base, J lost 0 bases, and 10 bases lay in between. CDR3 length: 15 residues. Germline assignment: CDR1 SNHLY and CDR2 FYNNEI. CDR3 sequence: CASSEVPVNSYEQYF. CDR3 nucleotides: TGTGCCAGCAGTGAAGTTCCAGTGAACTCCTACGAGCAGTACTTC.